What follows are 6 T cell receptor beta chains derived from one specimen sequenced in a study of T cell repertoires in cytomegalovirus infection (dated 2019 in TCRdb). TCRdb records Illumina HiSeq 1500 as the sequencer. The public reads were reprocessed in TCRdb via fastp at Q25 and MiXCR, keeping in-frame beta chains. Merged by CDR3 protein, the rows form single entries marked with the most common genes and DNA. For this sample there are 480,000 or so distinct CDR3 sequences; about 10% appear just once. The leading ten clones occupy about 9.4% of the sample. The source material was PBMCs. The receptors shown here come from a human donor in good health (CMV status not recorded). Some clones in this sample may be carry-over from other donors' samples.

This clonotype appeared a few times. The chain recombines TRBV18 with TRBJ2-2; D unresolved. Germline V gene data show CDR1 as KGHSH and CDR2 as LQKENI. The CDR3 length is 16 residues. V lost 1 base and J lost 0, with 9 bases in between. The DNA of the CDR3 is TGTGCCAGCTCACCACAAGGCGGTACGAACACCGGGGAGCTGTTTTTT. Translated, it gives CASSPQGGTNTGELFF.

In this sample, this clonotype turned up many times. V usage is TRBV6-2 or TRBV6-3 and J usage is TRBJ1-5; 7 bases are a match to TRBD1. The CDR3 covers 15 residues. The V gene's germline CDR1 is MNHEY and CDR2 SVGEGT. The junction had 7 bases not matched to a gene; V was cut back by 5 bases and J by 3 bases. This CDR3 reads CASSGGQTFNQPQHF. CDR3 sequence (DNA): TGTGCCAGCAGTGGGGGACAGACCTTCAATCAGCCCCAGCATTTT.

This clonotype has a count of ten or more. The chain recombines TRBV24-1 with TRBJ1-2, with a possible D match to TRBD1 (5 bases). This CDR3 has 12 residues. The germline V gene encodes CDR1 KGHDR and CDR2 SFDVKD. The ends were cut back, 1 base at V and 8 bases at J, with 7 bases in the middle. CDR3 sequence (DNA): TGTGCCACCAGTGATTTTGGGGGAGGCTACACCTTC. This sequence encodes CATSDFGGGYTF.

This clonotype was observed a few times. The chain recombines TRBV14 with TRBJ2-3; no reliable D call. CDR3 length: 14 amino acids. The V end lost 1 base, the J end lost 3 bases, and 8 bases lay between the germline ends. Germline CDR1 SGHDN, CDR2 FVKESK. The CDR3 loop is CASSQGIRTDTQYF. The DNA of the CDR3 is TGTGCCAGCAGCCAAGGAATCCGGACAGATACGCAGTATTTT. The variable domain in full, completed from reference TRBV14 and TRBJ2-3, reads EAGVTQFPSHSVIEKGQTVTLRCDPISGHDNLYWYRRVMGKEIKFLLHFVKESKQDESGMPNNRFLAERTGGTYSTLKVQPAELEDSGVYFCASSQGIRTDTQYFGPGTRLTVL.

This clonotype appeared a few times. CDR3 residues: CASRTGARGAFF. Here the CDR3 DNA reads TGTGCCAGCCGAACAGGAGCCAGAGGGGCTTTCTTT. This chain joins TRBV2 and TRBJ1-1, with D perhaps matching TRBD1 (5 bases). With 8 bases removed from V and 11 bases from J, the gap between germline ends came to 18 bases. The CDR3 loop spans 12 amino acids. Germline V gene sequence: CDR1 SNHLY, CDR2 FYNNEI.

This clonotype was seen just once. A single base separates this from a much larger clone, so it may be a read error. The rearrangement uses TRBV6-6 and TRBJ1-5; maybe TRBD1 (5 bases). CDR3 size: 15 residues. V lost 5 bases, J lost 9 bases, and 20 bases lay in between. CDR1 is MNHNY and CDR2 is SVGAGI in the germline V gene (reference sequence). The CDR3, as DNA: TGTGCCAGCAGTCCCCCCGGGGGAGGCGATCGGCCCCAGCATTTT. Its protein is CASSPPGGGDRPQHF.